The next 18 T cell receptor beta chains were all read from a single sample in a study of T cells expressing NK-cell markers. TCRdb reanalyzed the 5' RACE reads and collapses them to one entry per CDR3 protein, without DNA. Its clone listing holds 550,000 or so distinct CDR3 sequences. Sample: blood T cells: a sorted CD56 or NKG2C T cell subset, CD4+ or CD8+ T cells, or bulk PBMC T cells (not recorded which). The receptors originated from a man aged 18 to 29 in good health.

V is TRBV7-2 and J is TRBJ2-3. Germline-derived CDR1 and CDR2 are SGHTA and FQGNSA. This CDR3 has 14 residues. The CDR3 loop is CASSAGSAADTQYF.

J is TRBJ1-5 and V is TRBV4-1. The CDR3 covers 15 residues. The V gene's germline CDR1 is MGHRA and CDR2 YSYEKL. CDR3 in amino acids: CASSLKDGSNQPQHF.

V gene TRBV5-1 combines with J gene TRBJ1-1; as DNA is missing, the TRBD1 call by TCRdb cannot be tested. CDR1 and CDR2 from the germline V gene are SGHRS and YFSETQ. The CDR3 sequence is 15 residues long. The CDR3 is CASSLEGQGKTEAFF.

This rearrangement joins TRBV5-1 to TRBJ2-2. The germline V gene has CDR1 SGHRS and CDR2 YFSETQ. The CDR3 has 15 residues. The CDR3 reads CASSSNFHNTGELFF.

The rearrangement joins TRBV12-3 or TRBV12-4 to TRBJ2-2; TCRdb reports TRBD2, a call that lacks DNA to check it against. This CDR3 is 16 amino acids long. The CDR3: CASSSTSGLSTGELFF.

The chain couples TRBV5-6 to TRBJ2-2. Looked up from germline, CDR1 is SGHDT and CDR2 is YYEEEE. This CDR3 is 16 amino acids long. The CDR3 loop reads CASTRREHLITGELFF.

The genes are TRBV14 and TRBJ2-7; the D call from TCRdb, TRBD1, cannot be confirmed without DNA. Germline-derived CDR1 and CDR2 are SGHDN and FVKESK. This CDR3 is 15 amino acids long. The CDR3 is CASSQVETGFDEQYF. Full variable domain (remainder filled in from reference TRBV14 and TRBJ2-7): EAGVTQFPSHSVIEKGQTVTLRCDPISGHDNLYWYRRVMGKEIKFLLHFVKESKQDESGMPNNRFLAERTGGTYSTLKVQPAELEDSGVYFCASSQVETGFDEQYFGPGTRLTVT.

This rearrangement joins TRBV27 to TRBJ2-2. The CDR3 is made up of 13 amino acids. Germline CDR1 reads MNHEY; CDR2 reads SMNVEV (reference sequence). The CDR3 protein is CASSSRFTGELFF.

The rearrangement uses TRBV5-1 and TRBJ1-1; TCRdb designates TRBD1, a call that cannot be tested without DNA. This CDR3 has 15 residues. CDR1 and CDR2 (germline): SGHRS, YFSETQ. CDR3 sequence reads: CASSPGPGSNTEAFF.

The chain is built from TRBV11-3 and TRBJ2-5; TCRdb proposes TRBD1, but this gene call is untestable without DNA. This CDR3 contains 13 residues. Per germline, CDR1 SGHNT and CDR2 YENEEA. CDR3 sequence: CASTGDGEETQYF.

The V and J genes are TRBV30 and TRBJ2-1; TCRdb's D call of TRBD1 is untestable without DNA. This CDR3 is 14 amino acids long. CDR1 GTSNPN and CDR2 SVGIG come from the germline V gene (reference sequence). Here the CDR3 reads CAWFQRPGYNEQFF.

The chain has TRBV20-1 and TRBJ1-1; lacking DNA, the TRBD1 call made by TCRdb goes unchecked. The CDR3 length is 12 residues. The germline V gene encodes CDR1 DFQATT and CDR2 SNEGSKA (reference sequence). CDR3 protein: CSGIRGYTEAFF.

The chain joins TRBV7-2 to TRBJ1-2. CDR1 and CDR2 (germline): SGHTA, FQGNSA. The CDR3 loop spans 14 amino acids. The CDR3 sequence: CASSKGGLNYGYTF.

V gene TRBV7-2 combines with J gene TRBJ2-5; TCRdb indicates TRBD2, and absent DNA this call remains unverified. The CDR3 covers 17 residues. CDR1 is SGHTA, CDR2 FQGNSA, per germline. CDR3 sequence reads: CASSLATSGMAQETQYF.

The chain uses TRBV20-1 and TRBJ2-1; the D gene TCRdb calls, TRBD2, cannot be checked with no DNA. The CDR3 loop spans 14 amino acids. In germline, CDR1 is DFQATT, CDR2 SNEGSKA (reference sequence). CDR3 amino acids: CSAPYVHGYNEQFF.

This sequence joins TRBV6-5 and TRBJ2-1; absent DNA, TCRdb's TRBD1 call cannot be checked. From germline, CDR1 is MNHEY and CDR2 SVGAGI. The CDR3 is 15 amino acids. CDR3 loop: CASSTRDRVFDEQFF.

V gene TRBV7-2 combines with J gene TRBJ2-7; absent DNA, TCRdb's TRBD2 call cannot be checked. Germline lookup yields CDR1 SGHTA and CDR2 FQGNSA. This CDR3 is built from 15 residues. The CDR3 loop reads CASSLVGLKPYEQYF.

The gene calls are TRBV18 and TRBJ2-1; with no DNA, the TCRdb D assignment of TRBD1 cannot be verified. Per the germline V gene, CDR1 is KGHSH and CDR2 is LQKENI. The CDR3 has 15 residues. CDR3 region: CASSPRQGPGNEQFF.